This T cell receptor beta chain emerged from a study of T-cell memory formation after mild COVID-19. Looking at the study overall: Clusters were largely donor specific.

TCRdb processed the 5' RACE reads anew with MiXCR; each CDR3 protein has one entry. Of about 470,000 distinct CDR3 sequences listed, 15% to 20% are singletons. Of note for this clonotype: Its antigen is not known.

General study points: CD4+ contracting clones were mainly CM and EM; CD8+ ones, EMRA. Pre-infection memory contained some responding clones, which suggested that cross-reactive memory had joined.

Sample: PBMCs or a T cell subset sorted from them (not recorded which). The clonotype originates from an adult woman who had mild COVID-19 (a few samples of this study predate the infection). Cell type and time point are not known.

CDR3 region: CAGNDRDDGYTF. The CDR3, as DNA: TGTGCCGGGAATGACAGGGACGATGGCTACACCTTC. V gene TRBV9 combines with J gene TRBJ1-2; 7 bases align to TRBD1. After removal of 10 bases from V and 6 bases from J, the junction contained 9 bases not matched to a gene. Germline V CDR1 and CDR2: SGDLS, YYNGEE. The CDR3 loop spans 12 amino acids.